The 30 T cell receptor beta chains below all came from one sample that was sequenced in a study of cytomegalovirus exposure and HLA in healthy donors. Method: immunoSEQ multiplex PCR; TCRdb's copy keeps in-frame clones and lacks some. The profile shows roughly 310,000 clones, 88% of them singletons. The source material was PBMCs. All receptors come from a young man in good health and CMV-seronegative.

This clone was seen once. The V and J genes are TRBV6-4 and TRBJ1-1; D is perhaps TRBD1 (6 bases). There are 14 residues in the CDR3. Trimming took 6 bases from V and 5 from J, leaving 16 bases between them. Germline loops: CDR1 MRHNA, CDR2 SNTAGT. The CDR3 is CASRATGYETEAFF. CDR3 bases: TGTGCCAGCAGGGCTACAGGGTATGAGACTGAAGCTTTCTTT.

The chain is built from TRBV9 and TRBJ1-2; D uncertain. Germline V CDR1 and CDR2: SGDLS, YYNGEE. The V end was cut by 3 bases, the J end by 4 bases, with 19 bases between. The CDR3 sequence is 16 residues long. The CDR3 loop reads CASSAQATSGAYGYTF. In nucleotides, the CDR3 is TGTGCCAGCAGCGCCCAAGCGACTTCCGGCGCCTATGGCTACACCTTC.

The J gene is TRBJ2-7, the V gene TRBV15; 7 bases match TRBD2. CDR1 is LNHNV and CDR2 is YYDKDF in the germline V gene (reference sequence). The CDR3 extends over 13 amino acids. The trim removed 4 bases at V and 4 bases at J, leaving 4 bases unmatched. Here the CDR3 DNA reads TGTGCCACCAGCATCAAGCGGGGTTACGAGCAGTACTTC. Translation: CATSIKRGYEQYF.

CDR3 sequence: CASCGQSYTEAFF. CDR3 nucleotides: TGTGCCAGCTGCGGACAGAGCTATACTGAAGCTTTCTTT. The chain recombines TRBV25-1 with TRBJ1-1; D is possibly TRBD1 (6 bases). The CDR3 consists of 13 residues. Per germline, CDR1 MGHDK and CDR2 SYGVNS. The V end was cut by 8 bases, the J end by 5 bases, with 15 bases between.

This chain joins TRBV7-9 and TRBJ1-4, with TRBD1 matching 10 bases. The CDR3 sequence is 15 residues long. CDR1 is SEHNR, CDR2 FQNEAQ, per germline (reference sequence). Trimming at V came to 5 bases and at J to 8 bases, leaving 8 bases not matched to a gene. The CDR3 region is CASSTRQGAHEKLFF. The CDR3 DNA reads as TGTGCCAGCAGCACCAGACAGGGGGCTCACGAAAAACTGTTTTTT. The whole variable domain, remainder taken from reference TRBV7-9 and TRBJ1-4, is DTGVSQNPRHKITKRGQNVTFRCDPISEHNRLYWYRQTLGQGPEFLTYFQNEAQLEKSRLLSDRFSAERPKGSFSTLEIQRTEQGDSAMYLCASSTRQGAHEKLFFGSGTQLSVL.

The V call is TRBV18, the J call TRBJ2-1; 8 bases align to TRBD2. Germline V CDR1 and CDR2: KGHSH, LQKENI. V lost 3 bases, J lost 4 bases, and 8 bases stayed unmatched. The CDR3 totals 16 residues. CDR3 DNA sequence: TGTGCCAGCTCACCCGGAATCGGGGGGGCATACAATGAGCAGTTCTTC. Protein: CASSPGIGGAYNEQFF.

V gene TRBV2 combines with J gene TRBJ2-5; D is uncertain. Germline values: CDR1 SNHLY, CDR2 FYNNEI. V lost 5 bases and J lost 0, with 4 bases in between. The CDR3 extends over 12 amino acids. The CDR3 DNA sequence: TGTGCCAGCAGTCCCTACCAAGAGACCCAGTACTTC. Protein product: CASSPYQETQYF.

This sequence joins TRBV7-6 and TRBJ2-2, with D unresolved. V lost 1 base and J lost 2, with 8 bases in between. Germline-derived CDR1 and CDR2 are SGHVS and FNYEAQ. CDR3 length: 15 amino acids. The CDR3 DNA reads as TGTGCCAGCAGCTTAGAACAGCCTAACACCGGGGAGCTGTTTTTT. It translates to CASSLEQPNTGELFF. Combining the CDR3 with reference TRBV7-6 and TRBJ2-2 gives the whole variable domain GAGVSQSPRYKVTKRGQDVALRCDPISGHVSLYWYRQALGQGPEFLTYFNYEAQQDKSGLPNDRFSAERPEGSISTLTIQRTEQRDSAMYRCASSLEQPNTGELFFGEGSRLTVL.

The CDR3 reads CASSVALRREQYF. As DNA, the CDR3 is TGTGCCAGTAGTGTGGCGCTGAGGCGGGAGCAGTACTTC. This sequence joins TRBV19 and TRBJ2-7, with D uncertain. Between the trimmed V and J ends, which lost 5 bases and 7 bases, there was a span of 15 bases. There are 13 residues in the CDR3. The germline V gene has CDR1 LNHDA and CDR2 SQIVND (reference sequence).

The chain couples TRBV5-1 to TRBJ1-1, with 10 bases identical to TRBD1. The V and J ends lost 3 bases and 8 bases, in that order; junction bases with no gene match: 10. This CDR3 is 15 amino acids long. Germline assignment: CDR1 SGHRS and CDR2 YFSETQ. In DNA, the CDR3 is TGCGCCAGCAGCTCCCTCGGGACAGGGGCAAAGGAAGCTTTCTTT. Translation: CASSSLGTGAKEAFF.

This chain links TRBV6-1 with TRBJ1-1; TRBD1 matches at 7 bases. Germline-derived CDR1 and CDR2 are MNHNS and SASEGT. The CDR3 runs 15 residues. The V segment lost 2 bases and the J segment 7 bases; nucleotides outside the gene matches: 10. In DNA, the CDR3 is TGTGCCAGCAGTGAAAACATTGGGGCAGGGGGTGAAGCTTTCTTT. This gives the protein CASSENIGAGGEAFF.

In this sample, this clone turned up once. This chain joins TRBV7-9 and TRBJ1-1; D remains ambiguous. The CDR3 sequence is 17 residues long. The germline V and J ends were trimmed by 1 base and 1 base, with 16 bases remaining between them. Germline CDR1 and CDR2: SEHNR and FQNEAQ (reference sequence). CDR3 nucleotides: TGTGCCAGCAGCTTAGGTCCATACGGTCGGAGGAACACTGAAGCTTTCTTT. Protein sequence: CASSLGPYGRRNTEAFF.

The chain employs TRBV5-1 and TRBJ2-2; perhaps TRBD1 as D (6 bases). CDR3 size: 15 residues. Trimming left V 4 bases short and J 4 bases short, with 14 bases between. CDR1 and CDR2 from the germline V gene are SGHRS and YFSETQ. Written as DNA, the CDR3 is TGCGCCAGCAGCACCGGGACACTTCGCACCGGGGAGCTGTTTTTT. Translating gives CASSTGTLRTGELFF.

This clone was observed a handful of times. The rearrangement joins TRBV5-5 to TRBJ2-7, with a possible D match to TRBD1 (7 bases). Per the germline V gene, CDR1 is SGHKS and CDR2 is YYEKEE (reference sequence). The CDR3 has 13 amino acids. Between the trimmed V and J ends, which lost 4 bases and 3 bases, there was a span of 11 bases. The CDR3 loop reads CASSPGDSYEQYF. CDR3 in DNA: TGTGCCAGCAGCCCGGGGGACAGCTACGAGCAGTACTTC.

This sequence joins TRBV7-2 and TRBJ1-3; 8 nucleotides line up with TRBD1. CDR1 is SGHTA, CDR2 FQGNSA, per germline. The CDR3 length is 16 residues. V shed 4 bases and J 0 bases; nucleotides not matched to a gene: 5. CDR3 nucleotides: TGTGCCAGCAGCTCGCATACAGGGGGCTCTGGAAACACCATATATTTT. Translation: CASSSHTGGSGNTIYF. The complete variable domain, with remaining parts taken from reference TRBV7-2 and TRBJ1-3, reads GAGVSQSPSNKVTEKGKDVELRCDPISGHTALYWYRQSLGQGLEFLIYFQGNSAPDKSGLPSDRFSAERTGGSVSTLTIQRTQQEDSAVYLCASSSHTGGSGNTIYFGEGSWLTVV.

This chain connects TRBV19 to TRBJ1-5; TRBD1 is a possible D gene (6 bases). Germline V CDR1 and CDR2: LNHDA, SQIVND (reference sequence). This CDR3 is built from 16 residues. V dropped 8 bases and J dropped 4 bases, with 21 bases sitting between them. The chain's CDR3 is CASHLTGSGHNQPQHF. CDR3 nucleotides: TGTGCCAGTCATCTAACCGGCTCGGGACATAATCAGCCCCAGCATTTT.

V usage is TRBV6-5 and J usage is TRBJ2-1, with 9 bases that match TRBD2. The germline CDR1 and CDR2 sequences are MNHEY and SVGAGI. The CDR3 has 14 amino acids. The ends lost 5 bases at V and 7 bases at J; junction bases unmatched: 6. Here the CDR3 reads CASSLAGSGNEQFF. The CDR3 DNA is TGTGCCAGCAGTCTAGCGGGGTCAGGGAATGAGCAGTTCTTC.

J is TRBJ1-2 and V is TRBV19, with no clear D. V dropped 7 bases and J dropped 7 bases, with 16 bases sitting between them. The CDR3 length is 13 residues. CDR1 and CDR2 (germline): LNHDA, SQIVND (reference sequence). The CDR3 protein is CASMSQTFSGYTF. CDR3 sequence (DNA): TGTGCCAGTATGTCCCAGACTTTCAGTGGCTACACCTTC.

This clone has a single count. This chain uses TRBV30 with TRBJ2-3; 8 bases match TRBD1. This CDR3 spans 13 amino acids. The V segment lost 2 bases and the J segment 6 bases; nucleotides outside the gene matches: 4. CDR1 is GTSNPN, CDR2 SVGIG, per germline (reference sequence). DNA of the CDR3: TGTGCCTGGAGTCCCAGGGGGCTGGATACGCAGTATTTT. This encodes CAWSPRGLDTQYF.

This chain links TRBV27 with TRBJ1-4; D call uncertain. The germline V gene encodes CDR1 MNHEY and CDR2 SMNVEV (reference sequence). Trimming removed 4 bases at V and 3 bases at J, with 9 bases between. This CDR3 spans 14 amino acids. CDR3 region: CASSSFAANEKLFF. The CDR3 DNA reads as TGTGCCAGCAGTTCTTTTGCGGCTAATGAAAAACTGTTTTTT.

The chain uses TRBV15 and TRBJ2-7, with 7 bases matching TRBD1. Germline V gives CDR1 LNHNV, CDR2 YYDKDF (reference sequence). Germline trimming cut 2 bases from V and 1 base from J; bases unmatched to any gene: 8. The length of the CDR3 is 16 residues. The CDR3 sequence: CATSRRGQPGSYEQYF. The CDR3 DNA follows: TGTGCCACCAGCAGAAGGGGACAGCCGGGGTCCTACGAGCAGTACTTC.

This chain connects TRBV18 to TRBJ2-7; perhaps TRBD1 as D (6 bases). Trimming pared 6 bases from V and 2 bases from J, leaving 14 bases between. Germline CDR1 KGHSH, CDR2 LQKENI. CDR3 length: 14 amino acids. The CDR3 nucleotides read TGTGCCAGCTCCTTGACGCGACAGGCCTACGAGCAGTACTTC. This translates into CASSLTRQAYEQYF.

This chain connects TRBV5-6 to TRBJ2-5; D remains unclear. CDR3 length: 12 residues. The V end lost 3 bases, the J end lost 2 bases, and 5 bases lay between the germline ends. Germline V gene data show CDR1 as SGHDT and CDR2 as YYEEEE. The CDR3, as DNA: TGTGCCAGCAGCTCCACTCAAGAGACCCAGTACTTC. Its protein product is CASSSTQETQYF.

V gene TRBV11-2 combines with J gene TRBJ1-2; D not resolved. This CDR3 has 16 amino acids. V lost 4 bases, J lost 3 bases, and 18 bases lay in between. Germline lookup yields CDR1 SGHAT and CDR2 FQNNGV. CDR3 sequence (DNA): TGTGCCAGCAGCTATTTACCTGCCGGGAACCACTATGGCTACACCTTC. Translating gives CASSYLPAGNHYGYTF.

The chain employs TRBV6-1 and TRBJ2-3, with TRBD2 as a possible D gene (5 bases). This CDR3 region has 14 residues. The V gene lost 6 bases and the J gene lost 9 bases, with 19 bases spanning the gap. Looked up from germline, CDR1 is MNHNS and CDR2 is SASEGT. The CDR3 DNA sequence: TGTGCCAGCAGAAACGGGAAGTCGGTTGGGACGCAGTATTTT. This gives the protein CASRNGKSVGTQYF.

In its sample, this clone was seen once. V and J are TRBV5-4 and TRBJ2-4, with a weak D call TRBD1 (5 bases). Germline CDR1 SGHNT, CDR2 YYREEE (reference sequence). The CDR3 runs 16 residues. The V end was cut by 0 bases, the J end by 6 bases, with 16 bases between. The DNA of the CDR3 is TGTGCCAGCAGCTTGGGGCAGGGATCTTGGGGAAACATTCAGTACTTC. The encoded protein is CASSLGQGSWGNIQYF.

The rearrangement links TRBV11-2 to TRBJ2-7; 7 nucleotides line up with TRBD1. Germline trimming cut 0 bases from V and 4 bases from J; bases unmatched to any gene: 3. Per the germline V gene, CDR1 is SGHAT and CDR2 is FQNNGV. The CDR3 sequence is 14 residues long. This CDR3 reads CASSLEQGWYEQYF. The CDR3 bases are TGTGCCAGCAGCTTAGAACAGGGGTGGTACGAGCAGTACTTC.

The chain couples TRBV15 to TRBJ1-1; no definite D call. CDR1 is LNHNV, CDR2 YYDKDF, per germline (reference sequence). The CDR3 spans 15 residues. Trimming pared 0 bases from V and 10 bases from J, leaving 18 bases between. The CDR3 sequence: CATSRDRGRWSRAFF. The CDR3, as DNA: TGTGCCACCAGCAGAGATAGAGGGCGGTGGTCGAGAGCTTTCTTT.

The V gene is TRBV19, the J gene TRBJ1-5; 9 positions agree with TRBD1. V dropped 5 bases and J dropped 0; count of bases not matched to a gene: 2. There are 15 residues in the CDR3. Germline CDR1 LNHDA, CDR2 SQIVND (reference sequence). Written as DNA, the CDR3 is TGTGCCAGTAGTCGGGACAGGGATAGCAATCAGCCCCAGCATTTT. Its protein product is CASSRDRDSNQPQHF. Together with reference TRBV19 and TRBJ1-5, the CDR3 gives the full variable domain: DGGITQSPKYLFRKEGQNVTLSCEQNLNHDAMYWYRQDPGQGLRLIYYSQIVNDFQKGDIAEGYSVSREKKESFPLTVTSAQKNPTAFYLCASSRDRDSNQPQHFGDGTRLSIL.

The chain recombines TRBV5-1 with TRBJ1-1, with D unclear. Trimming stripped 0 bases from V and 4 bases from J, with 7 bases between. Germline V lookup: CDR1 SGHRS, CDR2 YFSETQ. There are 13 residues in the CDR3. CDR3 in amino acids: CASSLEALTEAFF. Written as DNA, the CDR3 is TGCGCCAGCAGCTTGGAAGCTCTCACTGAAGCTTTCTTT.